Below, 14 T cell receptor beta chains from the same sample are listed, as sequenced in a study of T cells in Graves' hyperthyroidism and ophthalmopathy. RNA transcripts were the template for amplifying TCR beta CDR3 regions. HTBI primers drove first-round RT-PCR of the TCR CDR3. In TCRdb, the multiplex PCR reads were re-called with MiXCR into one record per CDR3 protein. The sample has 250,000 or so distinct CDR3 sequences; about a sixth are singletons. Sample: blood. All receptors derive from a woman younger than 30 with Graves' ophthalmopathy.

This clonotype was seen many times. The V and J genes are TRBV3-1 and TRBJ2-1; D is possibly TRBD2 (6 bases). The CDR3 sequence is 16 residues long. Trimming pared 1 base from V and 3 bases from J, leaving 13 bases between. The germline CDR1 and CDR2 sequences are LGHDT and YNNKEL (reference sequence). CDR3 DNA: TGTGCCAGCAGCCAAGTTTGGGGGGTCCTCTACAATGAGCAGTTCTTC. The encoded protein is CASSQVWGVLYNEQFF.

This clonotype was observed at least ten times. V and J are TRBV6-5 and TRBJ2-5; TRBD2 agrees at 7 bases. The CDR3 runs 14 residues. CDR1 is MNHEY and CDR2 is SVGAGI in the germline V gene. With V trimmed by 2 bases and J by 4 bases, 4 bases remained unmatched. The CDR3 is CASSYGGGRETQYF. DNA for the CDR3: TGTGCCAGCAGTTACGGGGGAGGGAGAGAGACCCAGTACTTC.

This clonotype was seen more than once but under ten times. The V call is TRBV9, the J call TRBJ1-1; D remains ambiguous. Germline V gene data show CDR1 as SGDLS and CDR2 as YYNGEE. The CDR3 runs 16 residues. The ends were cut back, 0 bases at V and 1 base at J, with 13 bases in the middle. In nucleotides, the CDR3 is TGTGCCAGCAGCGTAGGCCGGGGAAGGGCGAACACTGAAGCTTTCTTT. Translated, it gives CASSVGRGRANTEAFF.

This clonotype showed up many times. The V gene is TRBV12-3 or TRBV12-4, the J gene TRBJ2-3; the match to TRBD2 covers 10 bases. The CDR3 is 14 residues long. The V segment lost 3 bases and the J segment 6 bases; nucleotides outside the gene matches: 3. The CDR3 protein is CASSFISGRDTQYF. In DNA, the CDR3 is TGTGCCAGCAGTTTTATTAGCGGGAGGGATACGCAGTATTTT.

This clonotype appeared many times. The chain links TRBV4-1 to TRBJ1-2; maybe TRBD1 (5 bases). CDR1 and CDR2 (germline): MGHRA, YSYEKL. The V gene lost 1 base and the J gene lost 0 bases, with 15 bases spanning the gap. This CDR3 spans 17 amino acids. This chain's CDR3 is CASSQVYRDSANYGYTF. The DNA of the CDR3 is TGCGCCAGCAGCCAAGTCTACCGGGACTCCGCTAACTATGGCTACACCTTC.

This clonotype was counted at least ten times. The germline gene is not matched at one end of the junction; a read error may be the cause. The chain uses TRBV7-2 and TRBJ2-3, with TRBD2 matching 10 bases. The CDR3 spans 17 residues. Germline V gene lookup returns CDR1 SGHTA and CDR2 FQGNSA. CDR3 DNA sequence: TGTGCCAGCAGCTCGCTTACTAGCGGGGCTAGCACAGATACGCGGTATTTT. This gives the protein CASSSLTSGASTDTRYF.

There are many counts of this clonotype. The CDR3 DNA follows: TGTGCCAGCAGCTTTGCTGCGGGGGTCTCTGGGGCCAACGTCCTGACTTTC. Translating gives CASSFAAGVSGANVLTF. This chain connects TRBV7-9 to TRBJ2-6; 7 bases map to TRBD2. This CDR3 is built from 17 residues. Germline CDR1 is SEHNR and CDR2 is FQNEAQ (reference sequence). Losses at the gene ends were 3 bases for V and 0 bases for J; bases not matched to a gene: 5.

This clonotype was seen a few times. The chain recombines TRBV6-2 or TRBV6-3 with TRBJ1-1; D ambiguous. This CDR3 has 15 residues. The germline V gene encodes CDR1 MNHEY and CDR2 SVGEGT. Trimming stripped 4 bases from V and 3 bases from J, with 15 bases between. For the CDR3, the DNA is TGTGCCAGCAGTTTTGGGATCTCTAGGGACACTGAAGCTTTCTTT. This sequence encodes CASSFGISRDTEAFF.

This clonotype is a singleton in its sample. This chain uses TRBV6-8 with TRBJ2-6; D is possibly TRBD1 or TRBD2 (5 bases each). CDR1 and CDR2 from the germline V gene are MNHGY and SAAAGT. The CDR3 spans 16 residues. Trimming left V 9 bases short and J 4 bases short, with 19 bases between. The CDR3, as DNA: TGTGCCAGTGCCCGGGACCCCCTTTGGGGGGCCAACGTCCTGACTTTC. Protein: CASARDPLWGANVLTF.

This clonotype was observed at least ten times. V is TRBV7-9 and J is TRBJ2-3, with D unresolved. CDR3 length equals 14 residues. Germline CDR1 and CDR2: SEHNR and FQNEAQ (reference sequence). Deletions cut 0 bases from V and 0 bases from J, with 4 bases between. CDR3 bases: TGTGCCAGCAGCTTAGCGGGTAGCACAGATACGCAGTATTTT. Translating gives CASSLAGSTDTQYF.

This clonotype was seen ten or more times. V usage is TRBV20-1 and J usage is TRBJ2-1; D possibly corresponds to TRBD2 (6 bases). In germline, CDR1 is DFQATT, CDR2 SNEGSKA (reference sequence). This CDR3 is built from 13 residues. V was clipped by 5 bases and J by 4 bases, with 12 bases between them. For the CDR3, the DNA is TGCAGTGCTCACCGGGACTCGTACAATGAGCAGTTCTTC. Translation gives CSAHRDSYNEQFF.

V is TRBV5-8 and J is TRBJ2-1; 7 bases map to TRBD2. The CDR3 contains 15 residues. V gave up 4 bases and J gave up 6 bases; unmatched junction bases: 10. Germline CDR1 SGHTS, CDR2 YDEGEE. CDR3 loop: CASSTDSGTTNEQFF. In DNA, the CDR3 is TGTGCCAGCAGCACCGACTCTGGGACTACCAATGAGCAGTTCTTC.

J is TRBJ1-4 and V is TRBV9; TRBD1 aligns across 7 bases. J lost 1 base, V lost 4 bases, and 4 bases had no gene match. CDR1 is SGDLS and CDR2 is YYNGEE in the germline V gene. The CDR3 has 15 amino acids. The CDR3 DNA follows: TGTGCCAGCAGCCCAACAGGGGTAACTAATGAAAAACTGTTTTTT. Protein: CASSPTGVTNEKLFF.

This chain uses TRBV19 with TRBJ2-7; no clear D. The CDR3 is 13 amino acids. In germline, CDR1 is LNHDA, CDR2 SQIVND (reference sequence). Trimming stripped 6 bases from V and 6 bases from J, with 15 bases between. CDR3 DNA sequence: TGTGCCAGTAGCCTCAGACCAGAGATCGAGCAGTACTTC. It yields the protein CASSLRPEIEQYF.